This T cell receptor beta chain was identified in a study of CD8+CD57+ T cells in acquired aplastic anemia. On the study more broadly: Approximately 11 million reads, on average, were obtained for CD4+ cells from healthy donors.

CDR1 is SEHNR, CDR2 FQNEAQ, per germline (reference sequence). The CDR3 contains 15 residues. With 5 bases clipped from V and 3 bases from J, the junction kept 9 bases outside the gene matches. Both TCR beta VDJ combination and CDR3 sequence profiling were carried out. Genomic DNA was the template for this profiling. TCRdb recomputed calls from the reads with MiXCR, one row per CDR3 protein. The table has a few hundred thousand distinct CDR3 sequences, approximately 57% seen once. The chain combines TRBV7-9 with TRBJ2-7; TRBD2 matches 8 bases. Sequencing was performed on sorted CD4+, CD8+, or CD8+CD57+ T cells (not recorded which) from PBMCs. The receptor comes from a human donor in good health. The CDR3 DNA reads TGTGCCAGCAGCAGGGGTGCGGGGGGAAGCTACGAGCAGTACTTC. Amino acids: CASSRGAGGSYEQYF.